This record covers a single T cell receptor (beta chain). The CDR3 is 16 residues long. This sample was taken from a study of T cell changes during pregnancy in multiple sclerosis. The method was immunoSEQ multiplex PCR; TCRdb's version includes in-frame clones alone and lacks a portion of them. The table has around 86,000 clones, approximately 92% seen once. The input for sequencing was peripheral blood, taken in the first trimester of pregnancy. This clonotype originated in a female donor with multiple sclerosis, enrolled in a pregnancy study. The chain combines TRBV1 with TRBJ2-1; the table names TRBD2, a call not compared with the DNA. TRBV1 is an annotated pseudogene. DNA of the CDR3: TGCACCAGCAGACCCAGTTTTAGCGGGGAATACAATGAGCAGTTCTTC. Encoded protein: CTSRPSFSGEYNEQFF.